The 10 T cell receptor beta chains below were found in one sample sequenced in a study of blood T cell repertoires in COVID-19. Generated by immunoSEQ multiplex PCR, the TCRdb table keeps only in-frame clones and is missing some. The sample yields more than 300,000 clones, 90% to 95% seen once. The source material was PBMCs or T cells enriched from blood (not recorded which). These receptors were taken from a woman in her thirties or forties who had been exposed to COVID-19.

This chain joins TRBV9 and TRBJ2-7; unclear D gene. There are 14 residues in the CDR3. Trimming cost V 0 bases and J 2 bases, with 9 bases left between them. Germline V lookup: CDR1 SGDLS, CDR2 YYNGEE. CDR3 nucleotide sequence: TGTGCCAGCAGCGTAGGTAATGGGCCCTACGAGCAGTACTTC. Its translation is CASSVGNGPYEQYF.

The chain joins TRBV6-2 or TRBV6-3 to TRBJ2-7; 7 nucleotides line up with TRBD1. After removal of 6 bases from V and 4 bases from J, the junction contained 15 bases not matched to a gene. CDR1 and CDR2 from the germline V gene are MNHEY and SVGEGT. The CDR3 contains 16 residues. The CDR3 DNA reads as TGTGCCAGCAGCCTCTCCCAGACAGGGAAGGGGTACGAGCAGTACTTC. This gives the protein CASSLSQTGKGYEQYF.

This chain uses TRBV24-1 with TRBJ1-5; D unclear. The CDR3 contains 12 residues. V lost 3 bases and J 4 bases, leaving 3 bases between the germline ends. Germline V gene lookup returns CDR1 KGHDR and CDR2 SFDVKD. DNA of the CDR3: TGTGCCACCAGTGATCCAAATCAGCCCCAGCATTTT. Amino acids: CATSDPNQPQHF.

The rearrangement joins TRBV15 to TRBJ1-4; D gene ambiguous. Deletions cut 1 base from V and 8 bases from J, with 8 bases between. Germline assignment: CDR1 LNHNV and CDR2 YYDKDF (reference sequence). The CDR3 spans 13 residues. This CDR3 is CATSRGPGEKLFF. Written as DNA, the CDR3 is TGTGCCACCAGCAGAGGTCCGGGGGAAAAACTGTTTTTT.

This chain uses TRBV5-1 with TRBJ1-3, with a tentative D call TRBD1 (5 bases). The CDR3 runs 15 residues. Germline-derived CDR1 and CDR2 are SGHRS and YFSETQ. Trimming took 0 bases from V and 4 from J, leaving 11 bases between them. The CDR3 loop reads CASSLAQGGGNTIYF. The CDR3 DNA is TGCGCCAGCAGCTTGGCCCAGGGTGGAGGAAACACCATATATTTT.

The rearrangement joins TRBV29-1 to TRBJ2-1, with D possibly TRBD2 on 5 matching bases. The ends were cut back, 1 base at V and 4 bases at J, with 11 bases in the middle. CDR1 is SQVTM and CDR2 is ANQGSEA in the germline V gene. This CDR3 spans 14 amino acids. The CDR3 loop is CSVEGEILYNEQFF. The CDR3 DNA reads TGCAGCGTTGAAGGGGAGATCCTTTACAATGAGCAGTTCTTC.

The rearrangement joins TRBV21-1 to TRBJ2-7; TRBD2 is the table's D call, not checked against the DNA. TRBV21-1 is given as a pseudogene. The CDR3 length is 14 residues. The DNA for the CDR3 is TGTGCCAGCAGCAGCTACGGGGTCCTATGCGAGCAGTACTTC. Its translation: CASSSYGVLCEQYF.

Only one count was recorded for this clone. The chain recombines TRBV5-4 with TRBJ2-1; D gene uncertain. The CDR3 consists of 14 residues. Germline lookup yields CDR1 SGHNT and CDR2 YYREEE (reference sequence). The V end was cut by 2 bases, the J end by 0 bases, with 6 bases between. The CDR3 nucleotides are TGTGCCAGCAGCTTCGAGAGCTCCTACAATGAGCAGTTCTTC. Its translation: CASSFESSYNEQFF.

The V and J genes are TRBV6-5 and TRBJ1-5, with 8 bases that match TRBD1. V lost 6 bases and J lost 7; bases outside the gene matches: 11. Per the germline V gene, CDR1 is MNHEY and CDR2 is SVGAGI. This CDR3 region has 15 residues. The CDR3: CASRPAGGRAQPQHF. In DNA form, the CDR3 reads TGTGCCAGCAGACCCGCAGGGGGCCGGGCCCAGCCCCAGCATTTT.

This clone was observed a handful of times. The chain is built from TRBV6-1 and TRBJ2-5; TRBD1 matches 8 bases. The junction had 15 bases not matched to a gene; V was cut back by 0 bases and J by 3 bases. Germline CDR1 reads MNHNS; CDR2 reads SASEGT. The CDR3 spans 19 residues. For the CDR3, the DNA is TGTGCCAGCAGTGAAGCGGTACAGGGGGGTGTTGTCAGGAAAGAGACCCAGTACTTC. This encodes CASSEAVQGGVVRKETQYF.